These 15 T cell receptor beta chains share one sample of origin, sequenced in a study of identifying expanded T cells in peripheral blood. The assay was immunoSEQ multiplex PCR, and TCRdb's table has in-frame clones only and misses some. The sample includes about 91,000 clones, approximately 89% seen only once; the top ten take 4%. The sequenced material came from blood. These receptors were collected from a person between 18 and 75 years old in good health.

The chain links TRBV6-5 to TRBJ1-2; D may be TRBD1 (5 bases). The CDR3 runs to 13 residues. In germline, CDR1 is MNHEY, CDR2 SVGAGI. V shed 6 bases and J shed 8 bases, with 16 bases lying between them. The CDR3 nucleotides read TGTGCCAGCAGCCGTCTGGACACAGCGGGCTACACCTTC. It translates to CASSRLDTAGYTF.

The V and J genes are TRBV30 and TRBJ2-7, with D possibly being TRBD1 (6 bases). This CDR3 spans 13 amino acids. V lost 1 base to trimming and J lost 7 bases, with 14 bases between them. CDR1 is GTSNPN, CDR2 SVGIG, per germline (reference sequence). The CDR3 loop reads CAWSEGGLREQYF. The CDR3 DNA follows: TGTGCCTGGAGTGAAGGGGGATTAAGAGAGCAGTACTTC.

The chain links TRBV23-1 to TRBJ2-7; perhaps TRBD2 as D (5 bases). TRBV23-1 is labeled an ORF, and its function is uncertain. This CDR3 has 15 residues. V was shortened by 0 bases and J by 3 bases, with 12 bases between the two germline ends. In DNA form, the CDR3 reads TGCGCCAGCAGTCAATCCCCTCGGGGAAACTACGAGCAGTACTTC. Encoded protein: CASSQSPRGNYEQYF.

This chain joins TRBV5-4 and TRBJ1-4; 12 positions agree with TRBD1. After removal of 4 bases from V and 4 bases from J, the junction contained 5 bases not matched to a gene. This CDR3 is built from 16 residues. The germline V gene has CDR1 SGHNT and CDR2 YYREEE (reference sequence). CDR3 DNA: TGTGCCAGCAGCCGAGGGACAGGGGGCCTTAATGAAAAACTGTTTTTT. It encodes CASSRGTGGLNEKLFF. The whole variable domain, remainder taken from reference TRBV5-4 and TRBJ1-4, is ETGVTQSPTHLIKTRGQQVTLRCSSQSGHNTVSWYQQALGQGPQFIFQYYREEENGRGNFPPRFSGLQFPNYSSELNVNALELDDSALYLCASSRGTGGLNEKLFFGSGTQLSVL.

V usage is TRBV6-1 and J usage is TRBJ1-2, with D perhaps matching TRBD1 (6 bases). The CDR3 is 15 residues long. Germline loops: CDR1 MNHNS, CDR2 SASEGT. The V end was cut by 2 bases, the J end by 4 bases, with 14 bases between. The CDR3 DNA reads TGTGCCAGCAGTGAAAAGGGGGTTGGCGGCTATGGCTACACCTTC. Translating it yields CASSEKGVGGYGYTF.

The V and J genes are TRBV7-9 and TRBJ2-1, with D possibly being TRBD1 (6 bases). Per the germline V gene, CDR1 is SEHNR and CDR2 is FQNEAQ (reference sequence). CDR3 size: 11 residues. V lost 11 bases to trimming and J lost 4 bases, with 9 bases between them. Written as DNA, the CDR3 is TGTGCCGGTCAGGGGTACAATGAGCAGTTCTTC. It specifies CAGQGYNEQFF.

The CDR3 DNA reads as TGTGCCACCAGCAGGGCCGGGCGGGGGGGCCGAAATACGCAGTATTTT. This sequence encodes CATSRAGRGGRNTQYF. J is TRBJ2-3 and V is TRBV15; 9 bases are a match to TRBD2. V was pared by 3 bases and J by 7 bases, with 11 bases of the junction left unmatched. Germline V gene sequence: CDR1 LNHNV, CDR2 YYDKDF (reference sequence). CDR3 length: 16 amino acids.

The chain uses TRBV19 and TRBJ1-5, with a tentative D call TRBD1 (6 bases). This CDR3 has 18 amino acids. The ends were cut back, 3 bases at V and 3 bases at J, with 21 bases in the middle. Germline V gene lookup returns CDR1 LNHDA and CDR2 SQIVND (reference sequence). The CDR3: CASSIRGDTTFHNQPQHF. The DNA of the CDR3 is TGTGCCAGTAGTATTAGGGGGGACACAACATTCCACAATCAGCCCCAGCATTTT. Variable domain in full (rest from reference TRBV19 and TRBJ1-5): DGGITQSPKYLFRKEGQNVTLSCEQNLNHDAMYWYRQDPGQGLRLIYYSQIVNDFQKGDIAEGYSVSREKKESFPLTVTSAQKNPTAFYLCASSIRGDTTFHNQPQHFGDGTRLSIL.

For this clone: At one end, the junction sequence differs from germline, possibly due to a read error. The chain combines TRBV27 with TRBJ1-5; the D gene is possibly TRBD1 (5 bases). The CDR3 length is 12 residues. Per germline, CDR1 MNHEY and CDR2 SMNVEV (reference sequence). CDR3 sequence reads: CASRGTYGPEDF. CDR3 in DNA: TGTGCCAGCAGAGGGACGTACGGCCCAGAGGATTTT.

The CDR3 DNA sequence: TGTGCCAGCAGCGGTCGTGGGACTAGAAGGAACACCGGGGAGCTGTTTTTT. Its protein is CASSGRGTRRNTGELFF. The rearrangement links TRBV7-8 to TRBJ2-2; the match to TRBD2 covers 8 bases. This CDR3 is 17 amino acids long. The ends lost 5 bases at V and 1 base at J; junction bases unmatched: 9. Germline loops: CDR1 SGHVS, CDR2 FQNEAQ. The full variable domain, with the rest looked up from reference TRBV7-8 and TRBJ2-2, is GAGVSQSPRYKVAKRGQDVALRCDPISGHVSLFWYQQALGQGPEFLTYFQNEAQLDKSGLPSDRFFAERPEGSVSTLKIQRTQQEDSAVYLCASSGRGTRRNTGELFFGEGSRLTVL.

J is TRBJ2-7 and V is TRBV19; D is ambiguous. Per the germline V gene, CDR1 is LNHDA and CDR2 is SQIVND (reference sequence). V shed 5 bases and J shed 1 base, with 9 bases lying between them. The CDR3 has 13 residues. This CDR3 reads CASSHPQSYEQYF. The CDR3 bases are TGTGCCAGTAGTCATCCACAATCCTACGAGCAGTACTTC.

The rearrangement joins TRBV14 to TRBJ2-7; the D is unclear. CDR3 length: 13 amino acids. The V gene lost 4 bases and the J gene lost 1 base, with 8 bases spanning the gap. Germline lookup yields CDR1 SGHDN and CDR2 FVKESK. The CDR3 sequence is CASSPVLSYEQYF. CDR3 coding DNA: TGTGCCAGCAGCCCGGTTCTTTCCTACGAGCAGTACTTC. Full variable domain (rest looked up from reference TRBV14 and TRBJ2-7): EAGVTQFPSHSVIEKGQTVTLRCDPISGHDNLYWYRRVMGKEIKFLLHFVKESKQDESGMPNNRFLAERTGGTYSTLKVQPAELEDSGVYFCASSPVLSYEQYFGPGTRLTVT.

The V call is TRBV5-4, the J call TRBJ1-1; 7 nucleotides line up with TRBD1. V shed 0 bases and J 1 base; nucleotides not matched to a gene: 6. Germline assignment: CDR1 SGHNT and CDR2 YYREEE (reference sequence). CDR3 length: 16 residues. The CDR3, as DNA: TGTGCCAGCAGCTTGGCCTCGACAGGGCGGAACACTGAAGCTTTCTTT. Its translation is CASSLASTGRNTEAFF.

The chain couples TRBV27 to TRBJ1-5; weak D call: TRBD1 (6 bases). The CDR3 covers 14 residues. The V and J ends lost 2 bases and 7 bases respectively, with 12 bases between them. Germline V gene sequence: CDR1 MNHEY, CDR2 SMNVEV (reference sequence). The CDR3 DNA sequence: TGTGCCAGCAGTTTAGCAGGGGACGGGCAGCCCCAGCATTTT. Amino acids: CASSLAGDGQPQHF.

The V gene is TRBV18, the J gene TRBJ2-4, with D possibly being TRBD1 (6 bases). Trimming cost V 3 bases and J 0 bases, with 18 bases left between them. The CDR3 sequence is 18 residues long. CDR1 and CDR2 (germline): KGHSH, LQKENI. The CDR3 reads CASSPRDRDTLAKNIQYF. Here the CDR3 DNA reads TGTGCCAGCTCACCCCGCGACCGGGACACACTAGCCAAAAACATTCAGTACTTC.